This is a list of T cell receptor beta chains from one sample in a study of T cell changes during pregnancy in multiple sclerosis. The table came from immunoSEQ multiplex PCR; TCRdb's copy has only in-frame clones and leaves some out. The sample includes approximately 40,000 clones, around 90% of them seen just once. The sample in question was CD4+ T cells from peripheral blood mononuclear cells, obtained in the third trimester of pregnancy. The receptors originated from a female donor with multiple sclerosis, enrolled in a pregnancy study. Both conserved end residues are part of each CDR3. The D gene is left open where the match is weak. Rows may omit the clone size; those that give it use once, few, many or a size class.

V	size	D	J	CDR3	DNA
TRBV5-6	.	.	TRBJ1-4	CASSFTSPGGEKLFF	TGTGCCAGCAGCTTCACTTCCCCCGGAGGTGAAAAACTGTTTTTT
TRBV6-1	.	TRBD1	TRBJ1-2	CASSVQGALNYGYTF	TGTGCCAGCAGTGTACAGGGGGCGCTCAACTATGGCTACACCTTC
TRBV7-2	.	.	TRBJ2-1	CASSSIGRGRYNEQFF	TGTGCCAGCAGTTCTATCGGCAGGGGGAGGTACAATGAGCAGTTCTTC
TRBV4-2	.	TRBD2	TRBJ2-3	CASSQGSGTNTDTQYF	TGTGCCAGCAGCCAAGGATCGGGGACTAACACAGATACGCAGTATTTT
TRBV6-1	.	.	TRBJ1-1	CATRREMNTEAFF	TGTGCCACTAGACGGGAGATGAACACTGAAGCTTTCTTT
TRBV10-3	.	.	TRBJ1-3	CAISESQGNTIYF	TGTGCCATCAGTGAGTCCCAGGGGAACACCATATATTTT
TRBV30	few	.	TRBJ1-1	CAWSRGRGRSEAFF	TGTGCCTGGAGTAGGGGCCGAGGGAGGTCTGAAGCTTTCTTT
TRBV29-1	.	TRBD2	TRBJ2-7	CSVVGGTSDLYEQYF	TGCAGCGTTGTTGGGGGGACTAGCGACCTCTACGAGCAGTACTTC
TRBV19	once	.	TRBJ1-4	CASRSIKSAARRAATNEKLFF	TGTGCCAGTAGGTCAATAAAGAGTGCAGCTCGGCGGGCAGCAACTAATGAAAAACTGTTTTTT
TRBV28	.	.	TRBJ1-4	CASSLAQGVEKLFF	TGTGCCAGCAGTTTAGCTCAGGGTGTTGAAAAACTGTTTTTT
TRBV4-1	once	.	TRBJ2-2	CASSQDRGLAYTGELFF	TGCGCCAGCAGCCAAGATAGAGGACTCGCTTACACCGGGGAGCTGTTTTTT
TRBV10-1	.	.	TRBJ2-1	CASSDAGHYNEQFF	TGCGCCAGCAGTGATGCAGGGCACTACAATGAGCAGTTCTTC
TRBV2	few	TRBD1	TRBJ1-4	CASSERTGGDEKLFF	TGTGCCAGCAGTGAAAGGACAGGGGGGGATGAAAAACTGTTTTTT
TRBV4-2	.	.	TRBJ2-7	CASSQSAVSSYEQYF	TGTGCCAGCAGCCAATCAGCGGTTAGCTCCTACGAGCAGTACTTC
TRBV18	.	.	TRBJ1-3	CASSLGAGSMPGNTIYF	TGTGCCAGCTCACTGGGGGCAGGGAGTATGCCTGGAAACACCATATATTTT
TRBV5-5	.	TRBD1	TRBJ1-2	CASSLQGASNYGYTF	TGTGCCAGCAGCTTACAGGGGGCCTCTAACTATGGCTACACCTTC
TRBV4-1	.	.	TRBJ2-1	CATSTSRADNEQFF	TGCGCCACCTCGACTAGTCGGGCCGACAATGAGCAGTTCTTC
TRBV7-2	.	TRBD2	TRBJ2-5	CASSSLGGRRLETQYF	TGTGCCAGCAGCTCCCTCGGCGGGAGGAGGTTGGAGACCCAGTACTTC
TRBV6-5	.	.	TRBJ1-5	CASQGSGQPQHF	TGTGCCAGCCAGGGTAGCGGTCAGCCCCAGCATTTT
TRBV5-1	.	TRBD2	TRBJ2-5	CASRGDYARETQYF	TGCGCCAGCAGGGGGGACTACGCCAGGGAGACCCAGTACTTC
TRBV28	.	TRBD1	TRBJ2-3	CASSLVTGTGGTDTQYF	TGTGCCAGCAGTTTAGTCACCGGGACAGGGGGCACAGATACGCAGTATTTT
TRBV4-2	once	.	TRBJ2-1	CASSQESVNEQFF	TGTGCCAGCAGCCAAGAGAGTGTCAATGAGCAGTTCTTC
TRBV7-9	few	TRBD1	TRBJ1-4	CASSWTGLNEKLFF	TGTGCCAGCAGCTGGACAGGTCTAAATGAAAAACTGTTTTTT
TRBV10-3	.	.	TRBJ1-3	CATTGNSGNTIYF	TGTGCCACCACAGGGAACTCTGGAAACACCATATATTTT
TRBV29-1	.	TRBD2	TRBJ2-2	CSVDGGGRNGELFF	TGCAGCGTTGATGGCGGGGGGCGGAACGGGGAGCTGTTTTTT
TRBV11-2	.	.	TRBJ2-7	CASSLGGGIYEQYF	TGTGCCAGCAGCTTAGGGGGAGGTATTTACGAGCAGTACTTC
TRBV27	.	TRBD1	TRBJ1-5	CASTGTGGQPQHF	TGTGCCAGCACTGGGACAGGGGGCCAGCCCCAGCATTTT
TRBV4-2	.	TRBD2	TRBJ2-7	CASSRLANPYEQYF	TGTGCCAGCAGCCGACTAGCGAATCCCTACGAGCAGTACTTC
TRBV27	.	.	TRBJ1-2	CASSLSVPPSGYTF	TGTGCCAGCAGTTTATCTGTCCCCCCATCTGGCTACACCTTC
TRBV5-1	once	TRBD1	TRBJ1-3	CASSPATGDDSGNTIYF	TGCGCCAGCAGCCCCGCGACAGGGGACGACTCTGGAAACACCATATATTTT
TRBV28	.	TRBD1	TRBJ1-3	CASRADRGSGNTIYF	TGTGCCAGCAGGGCTGACAGGGGCTCTGGAAACACCATATATTTT
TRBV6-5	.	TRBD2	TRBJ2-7	CASENGRGSEQYF	TGTGCCAGCGAGAACGGGAGGGGTAGCGAGCAGTACTTC
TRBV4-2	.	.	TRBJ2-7	CASSQPGQGTYEQYF	TGTGCCAGCAGCCAACCTGGCCAGGGGACCTACGAGCAGTACTTC
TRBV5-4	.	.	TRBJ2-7	CASSSTGSGGKYEQYF	TGTGCCAGCAGCTCGACAGGGAGCGGGGGCAAATACGAGCAGTACTTC
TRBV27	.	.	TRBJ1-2	CASSLSAGFGYTF	TGTGCCAGCAGTTTATCAGCAGGCTTTGGCTACACCTTC
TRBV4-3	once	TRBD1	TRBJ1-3	CASSQDAGQGEYAGNTIYF	TGCGCCAGCAGCCAAGACGCCGGACAGGGGGAATATGCTGGAAACACCATATATTTT
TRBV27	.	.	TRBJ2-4	CASSLGTPKNIQYF	TGTGCCAGCAGTTTAGGGACACCTAAAAACATTCAGTACTTC
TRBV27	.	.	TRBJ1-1	CASSFEAATEAFF	TGTGCCAGCAGTTTTGAGGCAGCCACTGAAGCTTTCTTT
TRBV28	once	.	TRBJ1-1	CASYTERLLNTEAFF	TGTGCCAGCTACACGGAGAGGTTACTGAACACTGAAGCTTTCTTT
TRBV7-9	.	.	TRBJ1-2	CASSVAGAYGYTF	TGTGCCAGCAGCGTTGCGGGGGCCTATGGCTACACCTTC
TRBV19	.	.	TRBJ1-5	CASSLPEQGAGGNQPQHF	TGTGCCAGTAGTCTCCCTGAACAGGGAGCGGGGGGCAATCAGCCCCAGCATTTT
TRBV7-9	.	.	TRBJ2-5	CASEGDGKTQYF	TGTGCCAGCGAGGGGGACGGGAAGACCCAGTACTTC
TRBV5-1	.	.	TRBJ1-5	CASSFEGGNQPQHF	TGCGCCAGCAGCTTCGAAGGGGGCAATCAGCCCCAGCATTTT
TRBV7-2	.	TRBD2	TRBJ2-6	CASSPKTSGSVAGANVLTF	TGTGCCAGCAGCCCGAAGACTAGCGGGAGCGTTGCTGGGGCCAACGTCCTGACTTTC
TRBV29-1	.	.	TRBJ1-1	CSVEIQGRGAFF	TGCAGCGTTGAAATCCAGGGTAGGGGAGCTTTCTTT
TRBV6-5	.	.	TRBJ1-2	CASSSSVRGGYTF	TGTGCCAGCAGTTCCTCTGTCCGGGGAGGCTACACCTTC